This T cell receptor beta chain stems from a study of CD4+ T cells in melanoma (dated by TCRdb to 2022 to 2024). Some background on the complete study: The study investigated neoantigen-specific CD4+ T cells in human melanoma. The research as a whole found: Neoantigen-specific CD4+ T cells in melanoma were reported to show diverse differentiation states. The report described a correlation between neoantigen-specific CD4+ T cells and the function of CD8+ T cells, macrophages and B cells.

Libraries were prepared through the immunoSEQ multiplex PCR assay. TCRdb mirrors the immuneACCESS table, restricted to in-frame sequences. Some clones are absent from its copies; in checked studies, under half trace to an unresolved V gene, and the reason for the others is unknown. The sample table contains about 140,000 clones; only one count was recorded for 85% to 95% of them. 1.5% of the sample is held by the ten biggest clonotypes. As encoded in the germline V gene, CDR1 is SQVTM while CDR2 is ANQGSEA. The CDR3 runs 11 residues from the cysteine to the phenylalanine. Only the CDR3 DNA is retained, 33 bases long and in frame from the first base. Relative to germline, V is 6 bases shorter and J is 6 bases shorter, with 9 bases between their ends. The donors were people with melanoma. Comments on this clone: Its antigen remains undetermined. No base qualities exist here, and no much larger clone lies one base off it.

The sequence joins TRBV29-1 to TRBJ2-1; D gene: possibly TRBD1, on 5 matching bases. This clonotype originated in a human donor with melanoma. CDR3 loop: CSVSGFNEQFF. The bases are TGCAGCGTCTCAGGGTTCAATGAGCAGTTCTTC.